A selection of T cell receptor beta chains follows, all from one sample in a study of blood T cell repertoires in COVID-19. This table comes from immunoSEQ multiplex PCR, and its TCRdb copy is limited to in-frame clones, with some not included. This sample has more than 200,000 clones, with over 75% found just once. Material: peripheral blood. These receptors originate from a middle-aged woman who had recovered from COVID-19. Each CDR3 is given with its conserved first and last residue. D genes are given only for firm matches. Size is omitted from some rows. Given values are once, few, many or a class for expanded clones.

cdr3_aa | cdr3_nt | clone_size | j_call | v_call | d_call
CASSLFTGSTNEKLFF | TGTGCCAGCAGTTTATTCACAGGGTCAACTAATGAAAAACTGTTTTTT | . | TRBJ1-4 | TRBV27 | .
CASSLRGQSTDTQYF | TGTGCCAGCAGCTTACGGGGACAGAGCACAGATACGCAGTATTTT | . | TRBJ2-3 | TRBV11-2 | TRBD1
CASSDQGVSYNEQFF | TGTGCCAGCAGTGATCAGGGGGTGTCCTACAATGAGCAGTTCTTC | . | TRBJ2-1 | TRBV2 | TRBD1
CASSAPSGSTDTQYF | TGTGCCAGCTCAGCACCTAGCGGCAGCACAGATACGCAGTATTTT | . | TRBJ2-3 | TRBV18 | TRBD2
CASSEGAGYSYEQYF | TGTGCCAGCTCGGAAGGAGCGGGGTACTCCTACGAGCAGTACTTC | . | TRBJ2-7 | TRBV18 | TRBD2
CASSTTGGKSQPQHF | TGTGCCAGTAGTACCACAGGGGGTAAGTCTCAGCCCCAGCATTTT | . | TRBJ1-5 | TRBV19 | TRBD1
CASSPGLLPDTQYF | TGTGCCAGCAGCCCGGGACTCCTCCCGGATACGCAGTATTTT | . | TRBJ2-3 | TRBV28 | .
CASSATGNNEKLFF | TGTGCCAGCAGCGCGACAGGGAACAATGAAAAACTGTTTTTT | . | TRBJ1-4 | TRBV9 | TRBD1
CASSLGRALLSTDTQYF | TGCGCCAGCAGCTTGGGGCGAGCGCTCCTTAGCACAGATACGCAGTATTTT | . | TRBJ2-3 | TRBV5-1 | .
CASSLGAGLSEQFF | TGTGCCAGCAGCTTGGGCGCAGGGCTGAGTGAGCAGTTCTTC | . | TRBJ2-1 | TRBV5-6 | .
CASSRGQGADTQYF | TGCGCCAGCAGCCGGGGACAGGGTGCAGATACGCAGTATTTT | . | TRBJ2-3 | TRBV4-1 | TRBD1
CASSEPSPVSSNQPQHF | TGCGCCAGCAGTGAGCCGTCTCCGGTGAGCAGCAATCAGCCCCAGCATTTT | . | TRBJ1-5 | TRBV10-1 | .
CASTPQGNLYGYTF | TGTGCCAGTACTCCACAGGGGAACCTCTATGGCTACACCTTC | . | TRBJ1-2 | TRBV19 | TRBD1
CASSLSGGGNQPQHF | TGTGCCAGCAGTTTATCAGGGGGGGGCAATCAGCCCCAGCATTTT | . | TRBJ1-5 | TRBV27 | .
CATGGGSGDDEQFF | TGTGCCACCGGGGGGGGCTCAGGGGACGATGAGCAGTTCTTC | . | TRBJ2-1 | TRBV25-1 | TRBD2
CASSESGQGGSPLHF | TGTGCCAGCAGTGAATCGGGACAGGGAGGTTCACCCCTCCACTTT | . | TRBJ1-6 | TRBV25-1 | TRBD1
CASSPQGQGNEQYF | TGTGCCAGCAGTCCCCAGGGACAGGGTAACGAGCAGTACTTC | . | TRBJ2-7 | TRBV27 | TRBD1
CASSSYTEAFF | TGTGCCAGCTCGTCATACACTGAAGCTTTCTTT | few | TRBJ1-1 | TRBV18 | .
CATSRPGLAGGFSSYEQYF | TGTGCCACCAGCAGACCGGGACTAGCGGGAGGATTCAGCTCCTACGAGCAGTACTTC | . | TRBJ2-7 | TRBV15 | TRBD2
CASSTGQSYEQYF | TGTGCCAGCTCAACCGGACAGAGCTACGAGCAGTACTTC | . | TRBJ2-7 | TRBV18 | .
CASSYFGRGADTQYF | TGTGCCAGCAGTTACTTCGGGAGGGGTGCGGATACGCAGTATTTT | . | TRBJ2-3 | TRBV6-2/TRBV6-3 | TRBD2
CAWSKAGVPYEQYF | TGTGCCTGGAGTAAGGCAGGGGTACCCTACGAGCAGTACTTC | once | TRBJ2-7 | TRBV30 | .
CASSLAPDYGYTF | TGTGCCAGCAGCTTAGCCCCGGACTATGGCTACACCTTC | once | TRBJ1-2 | TRBV7-2 | .
CASSPLGGGPSYNEQFF | TGTGCCAGCTCACCACTCGGGGGGGGCCCATCCTACAATGAGCAGTTCTTC | . | TRBJ2-1 | TRBV18 | TRBD2
CATSLQGDTGELFF | TGTGCCACCAGTCTCCAGGGTGATACCGGGGAGCTGTTTTTT | . | TRBJ2-2 | TRBV24-1 | .
CASSLGTGVYGYTF | TGCGCCAGCAGCTTGGGGACAGGAGTCTATGGCTACACCTTC | . | TRBJ1-2 | TRBV5-1 | TRBD1
CASSAGLAVTDTQYF | TGTGCCAGCAGCGCGGGACTAGCGGTCACAGATACGCAGTATTTT | . | TRBJ2-3 | TRBV9 | TRBD2